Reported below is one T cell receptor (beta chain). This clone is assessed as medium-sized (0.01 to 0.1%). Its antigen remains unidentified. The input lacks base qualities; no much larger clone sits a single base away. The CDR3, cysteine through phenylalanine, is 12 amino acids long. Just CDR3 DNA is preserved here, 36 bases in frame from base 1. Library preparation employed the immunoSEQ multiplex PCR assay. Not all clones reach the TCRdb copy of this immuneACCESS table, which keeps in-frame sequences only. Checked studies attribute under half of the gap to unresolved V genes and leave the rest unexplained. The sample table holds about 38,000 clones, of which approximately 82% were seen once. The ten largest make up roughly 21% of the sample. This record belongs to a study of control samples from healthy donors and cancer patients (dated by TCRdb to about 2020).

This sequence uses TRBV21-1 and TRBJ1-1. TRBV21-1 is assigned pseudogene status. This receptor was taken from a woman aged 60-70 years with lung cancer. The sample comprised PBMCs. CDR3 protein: CASSHRKAEAFF. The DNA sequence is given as TGTGCCAGCAGCCATCGTAAGGCTGAAGCTTTCTTT.